Included here is one T cell receptor beta chain sequence, with context. This sample stems from a study of control samples from healthy donors and cancer patients. The CDR3 runs 11 residues. Germline loops: CDR1 MDHEN, CDR2 SYDVKM. Trimming shortened V by 5 bases and J by 7 bases, and 5 bases separated the two germline ends. The assay was immunoSEQ multiplex PCR, and TCRdb's table has in-frame clones only and misses some. Among about 79,000 clones listed, over 85% were seen once. The TCR comes from a woman in her thirties or forties with lung cancer. Sequenced sample: PBMCs. V gene TRBV28 combines with J gene TRBJ2-2; no definite D call. The CDR3: CASSPIGELFF. CDR3 DNA: TGTGCCAGCAGTCCCATCGGGGAGCTGTTTTTT.